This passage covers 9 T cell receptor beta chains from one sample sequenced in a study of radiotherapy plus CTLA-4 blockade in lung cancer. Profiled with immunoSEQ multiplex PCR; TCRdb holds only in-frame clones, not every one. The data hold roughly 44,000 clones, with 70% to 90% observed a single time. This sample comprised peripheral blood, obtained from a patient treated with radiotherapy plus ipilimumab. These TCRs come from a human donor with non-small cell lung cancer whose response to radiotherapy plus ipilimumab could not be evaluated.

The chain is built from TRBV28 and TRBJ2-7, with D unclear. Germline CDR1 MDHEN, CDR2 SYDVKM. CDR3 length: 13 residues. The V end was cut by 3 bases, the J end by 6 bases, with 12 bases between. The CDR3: CASSFPSRSEQYF. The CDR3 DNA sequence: TGTGCCAGCAGTTTCCCTAGTCGCAGCGAGCAGTACTTC.

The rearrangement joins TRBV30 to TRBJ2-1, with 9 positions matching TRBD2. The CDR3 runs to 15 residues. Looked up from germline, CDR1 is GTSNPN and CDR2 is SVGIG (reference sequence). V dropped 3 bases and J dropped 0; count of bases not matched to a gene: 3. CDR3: CAWSLSGSSYNEQFF. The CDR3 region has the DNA TGTGCCTGGAGCCTTAGCGGGAGCTCCTACAATGAGCAGTTCTTC.

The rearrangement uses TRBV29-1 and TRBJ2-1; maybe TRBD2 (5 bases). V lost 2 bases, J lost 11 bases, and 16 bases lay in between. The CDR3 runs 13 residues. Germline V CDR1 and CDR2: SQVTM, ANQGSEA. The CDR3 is CSVELRGTAQQFF. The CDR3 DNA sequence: TGCAGCGTTGAACTCCGGGGAACAGCCCAGCAGTTCTTC.

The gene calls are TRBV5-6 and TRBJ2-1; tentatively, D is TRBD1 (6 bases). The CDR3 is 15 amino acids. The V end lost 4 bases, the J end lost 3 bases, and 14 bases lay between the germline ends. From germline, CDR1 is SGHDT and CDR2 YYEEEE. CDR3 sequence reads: CASSPWTDYYNEQFF. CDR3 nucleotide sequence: TGTGCCAGCAGCCCCTGGACAGACTACTACAATGAGCAGTTCTTC. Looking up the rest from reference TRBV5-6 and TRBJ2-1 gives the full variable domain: DAGVTQSPTHLIKTRGQQVTLRCSPKSGHDTVSWYQQALGQGPQFIFQYYEEEERQRGNFPDRFSGHQFPNYSSELNVNALLLGDSALYLCASSPWTDYYNEQFFGPGTRLTVL.

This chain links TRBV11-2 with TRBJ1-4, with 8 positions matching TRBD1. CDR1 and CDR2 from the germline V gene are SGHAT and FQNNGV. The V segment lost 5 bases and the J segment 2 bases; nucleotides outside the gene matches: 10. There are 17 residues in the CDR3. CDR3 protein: CASSHWTGIFTNEKLFF. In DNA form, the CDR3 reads TGTGCCAGCAGCCATTGGACAGGGATCTTCACTAATGAAAAACTGTTTTTT. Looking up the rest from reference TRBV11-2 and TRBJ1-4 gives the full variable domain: EAGVAQSPRYKIIEKRQSVAFWCNPISGHATLYWYQQILGQGPKLLIQFQNNGVVDDSQLPKDRFSAERLKGVDSTLKIQPAKLEDSAVYLCASSHWTGIFTNEKLFFGSGTQLSVL.

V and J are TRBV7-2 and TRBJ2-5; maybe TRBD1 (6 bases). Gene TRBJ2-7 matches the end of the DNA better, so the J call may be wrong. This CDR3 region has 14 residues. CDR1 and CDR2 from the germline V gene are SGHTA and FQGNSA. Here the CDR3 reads CASSKDRWSYEQYF. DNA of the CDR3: TGTGCCAGCAGCAAAGACAGGTGGTCCTACGAGCAGTACTTC.

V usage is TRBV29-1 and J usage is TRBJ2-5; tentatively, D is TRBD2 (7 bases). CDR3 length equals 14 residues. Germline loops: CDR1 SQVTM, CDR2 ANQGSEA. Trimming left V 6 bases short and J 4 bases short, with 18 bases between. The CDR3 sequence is CSVAIGGRGETQYF. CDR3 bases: TGCAGCGTCGCAATCGGGGGGCGGGGAGAGACCCAGTACTTC.

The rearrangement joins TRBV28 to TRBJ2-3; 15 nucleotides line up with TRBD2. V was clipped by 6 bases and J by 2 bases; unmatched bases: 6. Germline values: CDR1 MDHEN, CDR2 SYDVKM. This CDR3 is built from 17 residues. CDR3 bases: TGTGCCAGCAGCCCTGGACTAGCGGGAGGGAACACAGATACGCAGTATTTT. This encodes CASSPGLAGGNTDTQYF.

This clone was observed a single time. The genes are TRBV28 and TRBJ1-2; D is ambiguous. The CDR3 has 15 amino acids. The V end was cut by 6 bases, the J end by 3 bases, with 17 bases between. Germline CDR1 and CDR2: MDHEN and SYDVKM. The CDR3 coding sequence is TGTGCCAGCAGACCAGTGAATTCTCCCTACTATGGCTACACCTTC. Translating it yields CASRPVNSPYYGYTF.